This T cell receptor (beta chain) appears in the sequencing data of a study of cytotoxic CD8 clonotypes in ibrutinib-treated CLL. General observations from the study: Shared public clonotypes were rare, and on treatment they either got smaller or stayed the same. At the start, clonality exceeded age-matched healthy donors and followed circulating CD8+ T-cell counts.

As to this clone: Its antigen is currently unknown.

Germline CDR1 is SGDLS and CDR2 is YYNGEE. The CDR3 consists of 14 residues. V shed 0 bases and J shed 1 base, with 5 bases lying between them. Assay: immunoSEQ multiplex PCR; the TCRdb copy retains only in-frame clones and omits some. This table has about 130,000 clones, about 85% appearing once. The receptor's source is a human donor with chronic lymphocytic leukemia. The V call is TRBV9, the J call TRBJ1-3; no reliable D call. Sequencing was performed on PBMCs, taken after 24 months of ibrutinib treatment. CDR3: CASSVEGSGNTIYF. The CDR3 nucleotides are TGTGCCAGCAGCGTAGAAGGATCTGGAAACACCATATATTTT.